This T cell receptor (beta chain) was profiled in a study of blood T cell repertoires in COVID-19. Study-wide context: Donors in the United States, Italy and Spain gave samples during acute or convalescent COVID-19. The analysed material was cDNA or gDNA that came from T cells, B-cell-depleted T cells, or PBMCs.

As handled by the study authors: Amplifying reference gene primers gave estimates of nucleated cell counts. Profiling relied on immunoSEQ multiplex PCR, and the TCRdb table lists in-frame clones only, not all of them. From that table come the V and J calls and clone size; the DNA was used to work out D and trimming. Among 250,000 to 350,000 clones, about 87% were seen once, and the ten largest hold around 7.8%. Source material: peripheral blood. This TCR derives from a woman in her forties or fifties who had recovered from COVID-19.

This CDR3 is CASSPVAGVGNEQFF. DNA for the CDR3: TGTGCCAGCAGCCCCGTAGCGGGAGTGGGCAATGAGCAGTTCTTC. The chain links TRBV28 to TRBJ2-1, with TRBD2 matching over 9 bases. The junction had 9 bases not matched to a gene; V was cut back by 6 bases and J by 6 bases. There are 15 residues in the CDR3. CDR1 and CDR2 (germline): MDHEN, SYDVKM.